These 15 T cell receptor beta chains originate from one sample sequenced in a study of shared clonotypes between healthy human individuals. The data were produced by immunoSEQ multiplex PCR, yet TCRdb's version contains in-frame clones alone and is incomplete. There are approximately 1.5 million clones in the sample; less than 99% occur only once, and 0.36% lies in the top ten. Sample: naive CD4+ T cells sorted from blood. Documented subset: CD45RA+ positively selected. The source is a man aged 30 to 45 in good health.

This chain links TRBV10-3 with TRBJ2-3; tentatively, D is TRBD1 (6 bases). Germline V lookup: CDR1 ENHRY, CDR2 SYGVKD. The CDR3 has 13 amino acids. The V and J ends lost 5 bases and 1 base respectively, with 7 bases between them. CDR3 sequence: CAISRQGTDTQYF. The CDR3 region has the DNA TGTGCCATCAGTCGACAGGGCACAGATACGCAGTATTTT.

The V and J genes are TRBV5-6 and TRBJ2-5; D remains ambiguous. The CDR3 runs to 13 residues. From germline, CDR1 is SGHDT and CDR2 YYEEEE. V dropped 4 bases and J dropped 2 bases, with 9 bases sitting between them. CDR3 sequence: CASSALQQETQYF. In DNA, the CDR3 is TGTGCCAGCAGCGCCCTTCAACAAGAGACCCAGTACTTC.

The chain carries TRBV7-2 and TRBJ1-1, with D unclear. The germline V gene has CDR1 SGHTA and CDR2 FQGNSA. Trimming stripped 4 bases from V and 4 bases from J, with 13 bases between. CDR3 length: 14 amino acids. CDR3 region: CASSSSHRSTEAFF. Here the CDR3 DNA reads TGTGCCAGCAGCTCTTCGCACCGATCCACTGAAGCTTTCTTT.

The V gene is TRBV6-1, the J gene TRBJ1-2; TRBD1 matches at 9 bases. CDR3 size: 12 residues. From germline, CDR1 is MNHNS and CDR2 SASEGT. Unmatched junction bases numbered 6, after V lost 8 bases and J lost 8 bases. The CDR3 is CASGQGSGGYTF. CDR3 bases: TGTGCCAGCGGACAGGGGAGTGGAGGCTACACCTTC.

V usage is TRBV27 and J usage is TRBJ2-7; TRBD1 aligns across 9 bases. The V segment lost 3 bases and the J segment 1 base; nucleotides outside the gene matches: 4. The CDR3 runs to 15 residues. CDR1 is MNHEY, CDR2 SMNVEV, per germline (reference sequence). CDR3 sequence: CASSLGTGRSYEQYF. DNA for the CDR3: TGTGCCAGCAGTTTGGGGACAGGGCGATCCTACGAGCAGTACTTC.

The rearrangement links TRBV7-9 to TRBJ2-2; TRBD1 matches 9 bases. V shed 5 bases and J 1 base; nucleotides not matched to a gene: 11. Germline assignment: CDR1 SEHNR and CDR2 FQNEAQ (reference sequence). The CDR3 is made up of 18 amino acids. The CDR3 region is CASSGLDRGIVNTGELFF. CDR3 nucleotide sequence: TGTGCCAGCAGCGGCCTCGACAGGGGGATAGTGAACACCGGGGAGCTGTTTTTT.

This clone was picked up one time. The V gene is TRBV25-1, the J gene TRBJ1-1, with 7 bases aligning to TRBD1. The trim removed 1 base at V and 3 bases at J, leaving 11 bases unmatched. The CDR3 has 17 residues. From germline, CDR1 is MGHDK and CDR2 SYGVNS. CDR3 sequence reads: CASSEFRQGLRDTEAFF. The DNA of the CDR3 is TGTGCCAGCAGTGAATTCCGACAGGGCCTTCGTGACACTGAAGCTTTCTTT.

The chain has TRBV19 and TRBJ1-1, with 7 bases matching TRBD1. This CDR3 contains 14 residues. Looked up from germline, CDR1 is LNHDA and CDR2 is SQIVND (reference sequence). V lost 9 bases to trimming and J lost 4 bases; unmatched junction nucleotides: 11. In nucleotides, the CDR3 is TGTGCCAGCAGAGACAGGGAGAGTAGCACTGAAGCTTTCTTT. Residues: CASRDRESSTEAFF.

The rearrangement links TRBV5-6 to TRBJ2-1, with 7 positions matching TRBD1. This CDR3 has 17 residues. Germline trimming cut 3 bases from V and 6 bases from J; bases unmatched to any gene: 15. The germline V gene encodes CDR1 SGHDT and CDR2 YYEEEE. This CDR3 reads CASSWVDRPENFNEQFF. Here the CDR3 DNA reads TGTGCCAGCAGCTGGGTGGACAGGCCCGAAAATTTCAATGAGCAGTTCTTC.

The chain carries TRBV10-1 and TRBJ2-1, with unresolved D. The ends were cut back, 2 bases at V and 4 bases at J, with 18 bases in the middle. Germline V CDR1 and CDR2: WNHNN, SYGVQD (reference sequence). There are 17 residues in the CDR3. The CDR3 reads CASSEALRGDVYNEQFF. The CDR3 DNA is TGCGCCAGCAGTGAGGCCCTCCGCGGCGACGTATACAATGAGCAGTTCTTC.

The genes are TRBV7-2 and TRBJ2-5; a possible D gene is TRBD2 (5 bases). The CDR3 loop spans 15 amino acids. Germline CDR1 is SGHTA and CDR2 is FQGNSA. Trimming removed 5 bases from V and 1 base from J, with 14 bases in between. Here the CDR3 DNA reads TGTGCCAGCAGCAACCCATTCGGGGTCCAAGAGACCCAGTACTTC. It translates to CASSNPFGVQETQYF.

The chain carries TRBV5-4 and TRBJ2-5; 12 bases are a match to TRBD2. Germline CDR1 reads SGHNT; CDR2 reads YYREEE (reference sequence). Losses at the gene ends were 3 bases for V and 2 bases for J; bases not matched to a gene: 2. The CDR3 sequence is 15 residues long. The CDR3 bases are TGTGCCAGCAGCTCCGGACTAGCGGGACAAGAGACCCAGTACTTC. This translates into CASSSGLAGQETQYF.

V usage is TRBV6-4 and J usage is TRBJ2-3, with 7 bases aligning to TRBD2. This CDR3 contains 16 residues. CDR1 is MRHNA and CDR2 is SNTAGT in the germline V gene. After removal of 2 bases from V and 2 bases from J, the junction contained 7 bases not matched to a gene. The DNA of the CDR3 is TGTGCCAGCAGTGACATTGGTGGGAGGGCCACAGATACGCAGTATTTT. Translated: CASSDIGGRATDTQYF.

This chain connects TRBV12-2 to TRBJ2-7; the table's D call TRBD1 went unverified against the DNA. TRBV12-2 constitutes a pseudogene. This CDR3 is built from 20 residues. CDR3 loop: CASRPDRGVLRLGPYYEQYF. The CDR3 DNA sequence: TGTGCAAGTCGGCCTGACAGGGGAGTTTTGAGGTTAGGGCCCTATTACGAGCAGTACTTC.

V is TRBV4-1 and J is TRBJ2-5; the match to TRBD2 covers 11 bases. CDR1 is MGHRA and CDR2 is YSYEKL in the germline V gene. The CDR3 runs 19 residues. V lost 0 bases and J lost 4; bases outside the gene matches: 13. The CDR3 region is CASSQEPFTSGRLGETQYF. The CDR3 DNA reads as TGCGCCAGCAGCCAAGAGCCCTTCACTAGCGGGAGACTCGGAGAGACCCAGTACTTC.